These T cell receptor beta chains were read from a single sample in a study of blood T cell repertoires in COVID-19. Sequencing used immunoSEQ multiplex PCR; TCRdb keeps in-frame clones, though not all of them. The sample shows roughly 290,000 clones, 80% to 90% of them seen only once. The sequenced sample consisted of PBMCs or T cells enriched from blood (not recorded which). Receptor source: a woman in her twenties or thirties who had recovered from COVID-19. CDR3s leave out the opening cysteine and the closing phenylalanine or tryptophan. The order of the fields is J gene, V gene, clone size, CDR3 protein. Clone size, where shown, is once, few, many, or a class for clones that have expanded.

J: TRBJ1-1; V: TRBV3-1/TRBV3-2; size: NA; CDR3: ASSPRGSLNTEAF
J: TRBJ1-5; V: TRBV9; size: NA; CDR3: ARTPGQGANQPQH
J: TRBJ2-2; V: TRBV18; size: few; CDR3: ASLDFGLATFRGELF
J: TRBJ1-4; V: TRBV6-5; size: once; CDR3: ASSYSEATNEKLF
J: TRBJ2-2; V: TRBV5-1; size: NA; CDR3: ASSSERGAFTGELF
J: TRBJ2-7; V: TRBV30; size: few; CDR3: AWSGTPFRGVTPYEQY
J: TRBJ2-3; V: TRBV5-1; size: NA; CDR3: ASRSRDTQY
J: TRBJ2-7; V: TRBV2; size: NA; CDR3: ASSATSGGAYEQY
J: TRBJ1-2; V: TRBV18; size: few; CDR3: ASSLDRHYGYT
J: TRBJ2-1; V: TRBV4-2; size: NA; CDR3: ASSQDGGSYNEQF
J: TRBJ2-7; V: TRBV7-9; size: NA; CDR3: ASSTPGGGLAGGERSYEQY
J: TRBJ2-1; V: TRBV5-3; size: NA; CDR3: ARSLDSLTLNEQF
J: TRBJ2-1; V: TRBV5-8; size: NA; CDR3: ASSLGAGTYNEQF
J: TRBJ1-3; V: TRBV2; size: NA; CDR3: ASSATGNSGNTIY
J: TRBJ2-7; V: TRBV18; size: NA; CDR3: ASSQGLAQYEQY
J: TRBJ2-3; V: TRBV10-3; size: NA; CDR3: AIRTDRADRSTDTQY
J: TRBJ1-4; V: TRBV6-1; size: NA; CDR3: ASSEAQGSANEKLF
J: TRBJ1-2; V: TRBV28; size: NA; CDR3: ASSASGTGHYGYT
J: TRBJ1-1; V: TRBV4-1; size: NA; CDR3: ASRGEGRTEAF
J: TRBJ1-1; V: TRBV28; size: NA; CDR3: ASRRETGGVEAF
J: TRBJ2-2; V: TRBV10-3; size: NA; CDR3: AISELGRGELF
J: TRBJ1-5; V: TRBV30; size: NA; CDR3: AWSSTGTDQPQH
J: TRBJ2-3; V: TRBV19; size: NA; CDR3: ASRDRLHTDTQY
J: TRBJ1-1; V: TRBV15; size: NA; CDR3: ATSRMGDRGDF
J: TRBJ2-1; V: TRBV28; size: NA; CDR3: ASRRRDRGYNEQF
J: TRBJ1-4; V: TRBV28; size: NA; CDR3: ASKSGSYNEKLF
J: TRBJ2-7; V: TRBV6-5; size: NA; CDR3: ASRAGTGLSYEQY
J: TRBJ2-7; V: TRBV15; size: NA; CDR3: ATSRTYPGQGAREQY
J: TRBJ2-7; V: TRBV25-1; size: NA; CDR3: ASRRGGDYEQY
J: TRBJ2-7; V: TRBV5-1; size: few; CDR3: ASSSTLYEQY
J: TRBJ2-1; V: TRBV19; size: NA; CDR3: ASRGGNNEQF
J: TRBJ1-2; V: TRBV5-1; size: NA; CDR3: ASSFRTGGNYGYT
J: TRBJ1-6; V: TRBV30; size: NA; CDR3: AFRGYNSPLH
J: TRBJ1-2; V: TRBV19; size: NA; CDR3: ASSITGHQYGYT
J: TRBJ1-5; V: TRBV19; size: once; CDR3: ASSTQQGANQPQH
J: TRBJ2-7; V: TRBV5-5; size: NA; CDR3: ASSLVGSVTEQY
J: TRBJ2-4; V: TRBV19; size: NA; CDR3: ATHDYRGKNIQY
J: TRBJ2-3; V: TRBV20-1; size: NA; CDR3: SASLGGDTDTQY
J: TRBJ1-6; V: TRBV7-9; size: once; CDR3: ASSLGGGAYSPLH
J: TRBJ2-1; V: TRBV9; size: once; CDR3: ASSPEVGWNEQF
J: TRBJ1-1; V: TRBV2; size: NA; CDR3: ASSEARVRGNTEAF
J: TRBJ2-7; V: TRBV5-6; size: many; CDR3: ASSRGLAGVSSYEQY
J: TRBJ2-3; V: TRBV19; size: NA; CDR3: ASSIDLGTSGRSDTQY
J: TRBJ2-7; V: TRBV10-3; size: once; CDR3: AIRQPGQNPYEQY